Below, 23 T cell receptor beta chains from the same sample are listed, as sequenced in a study of T cell clusters in autoimmune cytopenias. TRB rearrangements were amplified by touch-down multiplex PCR with mixed TRB-A/B primers. With the multiplex PCR reads reprocessed, TCRdb shows one record per CDR3 protein and no DNA. Its table lists about 7,200 distinct CDR3 sequences. TRB amplification used 200 to 250 ng of peripheral blood genomic DNA. The data also belong to a second study, concerning T cell repertoires in aging, cancer and after chemotherapy.

The sample taken for sequencing was peripheral blood. These receptors all stem from a human donor in good health.

The chain couples TRBV12-3 or TRBV12-4 to TRBJ1-1; TCRdb selects TRBD1, and the lack of DNA leaves this call unchecked. This CDR3 has 14 residues. This chain's CDR3 is CASSRDRVFTEAFF.

The chain recombines TRBV12-3 or TRBV12-4 with TRBJ2-1; TCRdb's D call of TRBD2 is untestable without DNA. This CDR3 contains 16 residues. This CDR3 is CASSLSGRGGYNEQFF.

The chain is built from TRBV12-3 or TRBV12-4 and TRBJ2-7; absent DNA, TCRdb's TRBD1 call cannot be checked. This CDR3 is 14 amino acids long. This CDR3 is CASSPDRGSYEQYF.

Measured by frequency, this clonotype is medium-sized. The rearrangement uses TRBV19 and TRBJ2-3; TCRdb returns TRBD2, unconfirmable since there is no DNA. The CDR3 extends over 17 amino acids. Germline V gene data show CDR1 as LNHDA and CDR2 as SQIVND (reference sequence). CDR3 protein: CASRRSGSNSPTDTQYF. Full variable domain (remainder filled in from reference TRBV19 and TRBJ2-3): DGGITQSPKYLFRKEGQNVTLSCEQNLNHDAMYWYRQDPGQGLRLIYYSQIVNDFQKGDIAEGYSVSREKKESFPLTVTSAQKNPTAFYLCASRRSGSNSPTDTQYFGPGTRLTVL.

Frequency places this clonotype as medium-sized. The gene calls are TRBV18 and TRBJ2-3. The V gene's germline CDR1 is KGHSH and CDR2 LQKENI. The CDR3 extends over 15 amino acids. CDR3 protein: CASSPVDGSTDTQYF.

This clonotype counts as medium-sized by frequency. V usage is TRBV19 and J usage is TRBJ1-4; TCRdb's D call of TRBD1 is untestable without DNA. Germline CDR1 is LNHDA and CDR2 is SQIVND (reference sequence). This CDR3 region has 16 residues. CDR3 amino acids: CASKPSQGATNEKLFF.

V is TRBV5-1 and J is TRBJ1-6; TCRdb calls TRBD1, which cannot be checked without DNA. The CDR3 runs to 17 residues. Germline V gives CDR1 SGHRS, CDR2 YFSETQ. The CDR3 loop reads CASSLVAGGSNNSPLHF.

This clonotype shows up as medium-sized (0.01 to 0.1%) by frequency. The chain links TRBV15 to TRBJ2-7. The CDR3 has 13 amino acids. CDR1 and CDR2 from the germline V gene are LNHNV and YYDKDF (reference sequence). The CDR3: CATSTRLASEQYF.

The rearrangement joins TRBV18 to TRBJ2-7. Per germline, CDR1 KGHSH and CDR2 LQKENI. The CDR3 covers 13 residues. Here the CDR3 reads CASSPPNSYEQYF.

This rearrangement joins TRBV6-6 to TRBJ1-6. Germline V CDR1 and CDR2: MNHNY, SVGAGI (reference sequence). The CDR3 contains 18 residues. The CDR3 is CASSYSYVGTGHNSPLHF.

V and J are TRBV27 and TRBJ2-7. The CDR3 runs 13 residues. From germline, CDR1 is MNHEY and CDR2 SMNVEV (reference sequence). The chain's CDR3 is CASSLAPTYEQYF.

The chain combines TRBV6-5 with TRBJ2-7; as DNA is missing, the TRBD1 call by TCRdb cannot be tested. CDR1 and CDR2 from the germline V gene are MNHEY and SVGAGI. There are 14 residues in the CDR3. The CDR3 is CASSPRQTGYEQYF.

The rearrangement uses TRBV11-2 and TRBJ2-5; as DNA is missing, the TRBD1 call by TCRdb cannot be tested. The CDR3 extends over 12 amino acids. Germline-derived CDR1 and CDR2 are SGHAT and FQNNGV. This chain's CDR3 is CATSTPRQTQYF.

The rearrangement uses TRBV12-3 or TRBV12-4 and TRBJ2-7; there is no DNA to check the TCRdb D call of TRBD1. The CDR3 runs 15 residues. CDR3 residues: CASSPKGSSRYEQYF.

The chain carries TRBV11-2 and TRBJ1-4; with no DNA, the TCRdb D assignment of TRBD1 cannot be verified. CDR3 length: 16 residues. Germline loops: CDR1 SGHAT, CDR2 FQNNGV. CDR3 protein: CASSEDRDRSNEKLFF.

The V call is TRBV12-3 or TRBV12-4, the J call TRBJ1-5. This CDR3 is built from 12 residues. The CDR3 protein is CASSLAIGPQHF.

Measured by frequency, this clonotype is medium-sized. V usage is TRBV6-5 and J usage is TRBJ2-1; TCRdb proposes TRBD2, but this gene call is untestable without DNA. The CDR3 has 12 amino acids. Germline lookup yields CDR1 MNHEY and CDR2 SVGAGI. The CDR3 here is CASSTIGHEQFF.

J is TRBJ2-5 and V is TRBV5-4; the D gene TCRdb calls, TRBD2, cannot be checked with no DNA. Per germline, CDR1 SGHNT and CDR2 YYREEE (reference sequence). This CDR3 is built from 14 residues. The CDR3 sequence is CASSPGWAQETQYF.

This sequence joins TRBV7-9 and TRBJ1-3; TCRdb's D gene call, TRBD1, goes unchecked for lack of DNA. Germline CDR1 is SEHNR and CDR2 is FQNEAQ (reference sequence). The CDR3 is 15 residues long. The CDR3 loop is CASSSAGGTGNTIYF.

Frequency places this clonotype as medium-sized. The chain has TRBV6-5 and TRBJ2-5; lacking DNA, the TRBD1 call made by TCRdb goes unchecked. CDR3 size: 15 residues. Germline V gives CDR1 MNHEY, CDR2 SVGAGI. The CDR3 reads CASSLGVQGGQTQYF.

The chain combines TRBV7-9 with TRBJ2-1. This CDR3 has 13 residues. CDR1 and CDR2 from the germline V gene are SEHNR and FQNEAQ (reference sequence). The CDR3 region is CASSLAGAYEQFF.

This clonotype is classed as medium-sized (0.01 to 0.1%) by frequency. The rearrangement links TRBV6-5 to TRBJ2-1; TCRdb calls TRBD1, which cannot be checked without DNA. Germline lookup yields CDR1 MNHEY and CDR2 SVGAGI. This CDR3 contains 15 residues. The CDR3 sequence: CASSYTPQGYNEQFF.

Its frequency marks this clonotype as medium-sized. The chain couples TRBV19 to TRBJ2-1; as DNA is missing, the TRBD2 call by TCRdb cannot be tested. Germline assignment: CDR1 LNHDA and CDR2 SQIVND (reference sequence). The length of the CDR3 is 17 residues. This CDR3 reads CASTPRGSGRARNEQFF.